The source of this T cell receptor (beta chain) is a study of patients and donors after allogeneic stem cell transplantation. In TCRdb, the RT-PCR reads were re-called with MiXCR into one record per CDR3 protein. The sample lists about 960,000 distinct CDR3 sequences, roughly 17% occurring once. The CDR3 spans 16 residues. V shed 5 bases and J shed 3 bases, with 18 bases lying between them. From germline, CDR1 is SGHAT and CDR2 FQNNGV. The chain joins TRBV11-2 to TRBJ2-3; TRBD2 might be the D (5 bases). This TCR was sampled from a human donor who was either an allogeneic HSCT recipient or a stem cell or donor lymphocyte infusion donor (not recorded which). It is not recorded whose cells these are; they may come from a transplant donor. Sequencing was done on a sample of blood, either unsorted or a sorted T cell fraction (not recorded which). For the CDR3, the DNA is TGTGCCAGCAGCCAAACATCACCGGGAATGACAGATACGCAGTATTTT. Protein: CASSQTSPGMTDTQYF.